This TCR beta chain is drawn from a study of blood T cell repertoires in COVID-19. Study information: Italy, Spain and the United States were the sources of the convalescent and acute COVID-19 samples. Sources were T cells, B-cell-depleted T cells, or PBMCs; the material itself was cDNA or gDNA.

Enrolment of Seattle patients took place during active infection, and they were followed longitudinally. The CDR3 runs to 16 residues. Germline V gene lookup returns CDR1 SNHLY and CDR2 FYNNEI. Trimming removed 7 bases from V and 8 bases from J; junction bases left unmatched: 10. Per the study methods: Nucleated cell number was recorded as an estimate derived from reference gene primer amplification. TCRdb's copy holds only in-frame clones and misses some; the assay was immunoSEQ multiplex PCR. Clone size and the V and J calls come from that table; the DNA yielded D and trimming. The sample includes more than 300,000 clones, around 87% of them seen just once.

This clonotype was obtained from a woman aged 25 to 39 with COVID-19, enrolled during active disease. This chain uses TRBV2 with TRBJ2-1; TRBD2 matches at 14 bases. Sequences were obtained from peripheral blood. CDR3 region: CASIYPGLAGGYEQFF. CDR3 nucleotide sequence: TGTGCCAGCATCTACCCAGGACTAGCGGGAGGATATGAGCAGTTCTTC.